The sequence of this TCR beta chain was determined in a study of early T cells in non-severe SARS-CoV-2 infection listed by TCRdb under 2021. For the wider study: Because TCR sequencing relied on bulk RNA taken from unsorted whole blood, pairing of alpha and beta chains was not possible. What the authors observed across the whole study: VDJdb matching was skewed toward anti-spike CD8 responses and likely underestimated virus-specific expansions by missing private and CD4 specificities.

Receptors were amplified or captured by 5' RACE. The sample was run on a NextSeq 500. The TCR library protocol attached unique molecular identifiers to individual cDNA molecules to correct for sequencing error and PCR bias. Both TCR alpha and beta chains were sequenced, and tight co-correlation was observed between alpha and beta sequence abundances in each sample. On the study's bioinformatics: V gene, J gene and CDR3 annotation of TCR sequences was performed with Decombinator V4. Expanded TCRs were defined as changing significantly between any two time points under a Poisson model with p below 0.0001. TCR abundances were normalised to the total number of TCRs sequenced per sample and expressed as counts per million. MAIT TCRs were defined by TRAV1-2 paired with TRAJ12, TRAJ20 or TRAJ33, and iNKT TCRs by TRAV10 paired with TRAJ18. VDJdb, accessed 1 November 2021, was searched for CMV, EBV and SARS-CoV-2 annotated TCRs, excluding TCRs annotated for multiple antigens. TCRdb reprocessed the public reads (quality trimming at Q25 with fastp, clone calling with MiXCR) and kept in-frame beta chains. Each entry merges the rows of one CDR3 protein and shows their most common DNA and genes. These V and J calls are TCRdb output, not the study's own analysis. The sample contains about 97,000 distinct CDR3 sequences, approximately 10% of them found a single time. Clones ranked in the top ten supply less than 5.5% of the sample.

The CDR3 runs 14 amino acids, cysteine and phenylalanine included. Only the CDR3 region is kept as DNA, spanning 42 bases read in frame from base 1. Via the germline V gene, CDR1 is SGHDT and CDR2 YYEEEE. The V end loses 2 bases and the J end loses 2 bases, and a stretch of 11 bases separates them. This was a case-control study nested in a cohort of healthcare workers in London, UK, who had nasopharyngeal swab PCR tests and blood samples taken every week. Healthcare workers were enrolled in the week of the UK lockdown, from 23 to 31 March 2020, and were followed every week for up to about 16 weeks. This clonotype was detected only a few times. This receptor's antigen is unknown. It has no much larger one-base neighbor in the sample; base qualities were not kept.

The chain couples TRBV5-6 to TRBJ2-7, and the D gene may be TRBD2, 5 bases matching. This clonotype was sampled from an adult who was a healthcare worker with PCR-confirmed SARS-CoV-2 infection or an uninfected control (not recorded which). The sequencing here drew on whole blood, taken at baseline. CDR3 sequence: CASSFPGTAYEQYF. The bases read TGTGCCAGCAGCTTTCCGGGAACAGCCTACGAGCAGTACTTC.